This is a list of T cell receptor beta chains from one sample in a study of blood T cell repertoires in COVID-19. Assay: immunoSEQ multiplex PCR; the TCRdb copy retains only in-frame clones and omits some. The sample records 120,000 or so clones, more than 65% being singletons. Sequenced material: peripheral blood. The receptors come from a woman between 65 and 79 years old with acute or convalescent COVID-19. The CDR3 runs from the conserved cysteine through the conserved F or W. D genes are given only for firm matches. Clone sizes are given selectively: once, few, many, or a class where the clone is expanded.

cdr3_nt cdr3_aa j_call d_call v_call clone_size
TGTGCCACCAGCAGAAGTGACAGCTATGGCTACACCTTC CATSRSDSYGYTF TRBJ1-2 NA TRBV15 NA
TGTGCCAGCAGTTTTCTCACAGGGGGCACAAATGAAAAACTGTTTTTT CASSFLTGGTNEKLFF TRBJ1-4 TRBD1 TRBV6-5 NA
TGTGCCAGCAGCGTAGGGGGGGGCTCCCAAGAGACCCAGTACTTC CASSVGGGSQETQYF TRBJ2-5 NA TRBV9 NA
TGTGCCAGCACCCGGAGCTCCTACAATGAGCAGTTCTTC CASTRSSYNEQFF TRBJ2-1 NA TRBV2 NA
TGTGCCAGCAGCCAGGGCGGGACAGCCCCCGGCGGGGAGCTGTTTTTT CASSQGGTAPGGELFF TRBJ2-2 NA TRBV3-1/TRBV3-2 NA
TGTGCCAGCAGCTTGCGGTCCGGGAACACTGAAGCTTTCTTT CASSLRSGNTEAFF TRBJ1-1 NA TRBV7-9 NA
TGTGCCAGCAGTGAAACAGGGAGTTCACCCCTCCACTTT CASSETGSSPLHF TRBJ1-6 NA TRBV6-4 NA
TGTGCCAGCAAGAGAGCGCGCCCTGTCACAGATACGCAGTATTTT CASKRARPVTDTQYF TRBJ2-3 NA TRBV13 NA
TGTGCCAGCAGAGACAGGGGCCATAGCAATCAGCCCCAGCATTTT CASRDRGHSNQPQHF TRBJ1-5 TRBD1 TRBV28 NA
TGTGCCAGCAGCTTTTCCAATCTTCTAGGTAGTTCCGGGGAGCTGTTTTTT CASSFSNLLGSSGELFF TRBJ2-2 NA TRBV9 few
TGTGCCAGCACCACGAACAGCCACTCTTATGGCTACACCTTC CASTTNSHSYGYTF TRBJ1-2 NA TRBV28 NA
TGTGCCAGCAGCTTGGCCGGGACAGGCCCGAACACTGAAGCTTTCTTT CASSLAGTGPNTEAFF TRBJ1-1 TRBD1 TRBV5-4 NA
TGCAGTGCTAGTTGGGGAGAAGAAGCTTTCTTT CSASWGEEAFF TRBJ1-1 NA TRBV20-1 NA
TGTGCCAGCAGCCCCGACTCGACCAATGAGCAGTTCTTC CASSPDSTNEQFF TRBJ2-1 NA TRBV2 NA